Described below is a single T cell receptor beta chain sequence and its context. Its antigen remains unknown. The germline gives CDR1 SEHNR, CDR2 FQNEAQ (reference sequence). The CDR3 spans 15 residues. V was clipped by 5 bases and J by 1 base; unmatched bases: 3. In the PCR, 60 Vbeta and 13 Jbeta primers were used. Assay: immunoSEQ multiplex PCR; the TCRdb copy retains only in-frame clones and omits some. Altogether around 150,000 clones are present, 80% being singletons, with the ten largest covering approximately 6.3%. This entry belongs to a study of cytomegalovirus exposure and HLA in healthy donors. Study information: Earlier findings included 90 million to 120 million unique TCR beta sequences obtained from approximately 170 million T cells. General study findings and limits: In a later analysis, several top co-occurrence clusters appeared linked to parvovirus B19, influenza, CMV and Epstein-Barr virus.

The study sampled nominally healthy donors, though unrecorded immune exposures were likely. This receptor was obtained from a man in his forties or fifties in good health and CMV-seropositive. This sequence joins TRBV7-9 and TRBJ2-3; 10 bases are a match to TRBD2. Material for sequencing was PBMCs. CDR3 residues: CASSLTSGGTDTQYF. CDR3 coding DNA: TGTGCCAGCAGCCTCACTAGCGGGGGCACAGATACGCAGTATTTT.